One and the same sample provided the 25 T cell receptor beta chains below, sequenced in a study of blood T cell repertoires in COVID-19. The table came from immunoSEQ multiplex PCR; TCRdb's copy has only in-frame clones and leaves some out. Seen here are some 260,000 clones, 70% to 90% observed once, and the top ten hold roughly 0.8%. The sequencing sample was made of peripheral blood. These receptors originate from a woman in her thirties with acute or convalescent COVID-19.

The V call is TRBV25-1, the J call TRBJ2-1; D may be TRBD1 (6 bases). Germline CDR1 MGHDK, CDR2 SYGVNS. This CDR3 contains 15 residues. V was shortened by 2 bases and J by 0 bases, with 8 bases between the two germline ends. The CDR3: CASSETGNSYNEQFF. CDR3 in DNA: TGTGCCAGCAGTGAAACAGGGAACTCCTACAATGAGCAGTTCTTC.

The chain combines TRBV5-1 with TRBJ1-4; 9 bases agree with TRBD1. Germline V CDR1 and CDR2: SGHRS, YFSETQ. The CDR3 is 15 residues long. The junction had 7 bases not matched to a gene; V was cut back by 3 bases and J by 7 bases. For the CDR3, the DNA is TGCGCCAGCAGCTCCCGGACAGGGGAGAGTGAAAAACTGTTTTTT. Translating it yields CASSSRTGESEKLFF.

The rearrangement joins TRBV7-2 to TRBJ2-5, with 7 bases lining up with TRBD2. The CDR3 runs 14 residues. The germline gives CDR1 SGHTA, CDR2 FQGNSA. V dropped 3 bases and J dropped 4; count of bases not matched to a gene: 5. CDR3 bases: TGTGCCAGCAGCTTGGGGGGGGGTAGAGAGACCCAGTACTTC. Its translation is CASSLGGGRETQYF.

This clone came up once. This CDR3 reads CASSRGQPAQETQYF. DNA for the CDR3: TGTGCCAGTAGTAGAGGACAGCCGGCGCAAGAGACCCAGTACTTC. This chain joins TRBV19 and TRBJ2-5, with D possibly matching TRBD1 (6 bases). The V gene lost 4 bases and the J gene lost 2 bases, with 14 bases spanning the gap. Germline-derived CDR1 and CDR2 are LNHDA and SQIVND (reference sequence). The CDR3 length is 15 residues.

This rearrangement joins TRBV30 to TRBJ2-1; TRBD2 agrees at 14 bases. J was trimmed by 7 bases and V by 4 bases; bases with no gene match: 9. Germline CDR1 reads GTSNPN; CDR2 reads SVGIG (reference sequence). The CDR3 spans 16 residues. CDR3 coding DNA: TGTGCCTGGAAGCGGGGGACTAGCGGGAGAGGGAATGAGCAGTTCTTC. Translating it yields CAWKRGTSGRGNEQFF.

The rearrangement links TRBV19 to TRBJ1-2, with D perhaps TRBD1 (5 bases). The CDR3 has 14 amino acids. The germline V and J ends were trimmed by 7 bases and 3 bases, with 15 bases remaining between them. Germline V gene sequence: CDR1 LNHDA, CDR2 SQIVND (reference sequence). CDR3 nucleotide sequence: TGTGCCAGTACCAGGGTCGGAACTTACTATGGCTACACCTTC. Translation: CASTRVGTYYGYTF. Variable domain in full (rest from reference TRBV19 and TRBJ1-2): DGGITQSPKYLFRKEGQNVTLSCEQNLNHDAMYWYRQDPGQGLRLIYYSQIVNDFQKGDIAEGYSVSREKKESFPLTVTSAQKNPTAFYLCASTRVGTYYGYTFGSGTRLTVV.

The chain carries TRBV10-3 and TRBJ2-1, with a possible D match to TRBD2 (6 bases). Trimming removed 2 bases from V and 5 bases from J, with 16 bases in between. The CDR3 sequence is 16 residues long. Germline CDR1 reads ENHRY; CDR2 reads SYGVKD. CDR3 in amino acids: CAISEPRVGSDNEQFF. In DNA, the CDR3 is TGTGCCATCAGTGAGCCGCGGGTCGGGAGCGACAATGAGCAGTTCTTC.

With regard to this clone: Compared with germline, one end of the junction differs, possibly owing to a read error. The DNA of the CDR3 is TGTGCCAGCAGTTTTACTGGGACAGGGTACGTTTTT. Translating it yields CASSFTGTGYVF. This chain links TRBV27 with TRBJ2-3; 9 bases are a match to TRBD1. The CDR3 consists of 12 residues. Germline loops: CDR1 MNHEY, CDR2 SMNVEV (reference sequence).

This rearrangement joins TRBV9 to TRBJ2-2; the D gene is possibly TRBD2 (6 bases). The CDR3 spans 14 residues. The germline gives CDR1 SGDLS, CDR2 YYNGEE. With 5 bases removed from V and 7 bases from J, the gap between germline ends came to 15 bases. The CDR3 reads CASRMAGSHGELFF. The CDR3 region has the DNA TGTGCCAGCAGGATGGCCGGGAGCCACGGGGAGCTGTTTTTT.

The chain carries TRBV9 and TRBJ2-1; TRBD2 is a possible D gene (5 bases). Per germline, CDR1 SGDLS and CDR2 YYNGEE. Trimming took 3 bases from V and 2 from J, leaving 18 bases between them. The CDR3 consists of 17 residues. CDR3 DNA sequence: TGTGCCAGCAGCGCTAACTTGGCGGGCGCTACCTACAATGAGCAGTTCTTC. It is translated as CASSANLAGATYNEQFF. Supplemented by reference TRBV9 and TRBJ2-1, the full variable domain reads DSGVTQTPKHLITATGQRVTLRCSPRSGDLSVYWYQQSLDQGLQFLIQYYNGEERAKGNILERFSAQQFPDLHSELNLSSLELGDSALYFCASSANLAGATYNEQFFGPGTRLTVL.

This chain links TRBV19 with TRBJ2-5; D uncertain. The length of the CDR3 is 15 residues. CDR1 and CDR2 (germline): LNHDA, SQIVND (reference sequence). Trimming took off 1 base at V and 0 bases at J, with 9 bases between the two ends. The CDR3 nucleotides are TGTGCCAGTAGTATAGTAGACTCCTACCAAGAGACCCAGTACTTC. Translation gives CASSIVDSYQETQYF.

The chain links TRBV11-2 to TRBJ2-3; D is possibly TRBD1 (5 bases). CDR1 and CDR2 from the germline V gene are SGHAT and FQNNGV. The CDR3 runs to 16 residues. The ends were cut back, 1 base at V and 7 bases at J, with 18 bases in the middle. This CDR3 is CASSLVYRPVIYTQYF. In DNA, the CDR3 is TGTGCCAGCAGCTTAGTTTACAGGCCCGTCATCTATACGCAGTATTTT. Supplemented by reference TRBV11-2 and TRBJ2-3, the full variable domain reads EAGVAQSPRYKIIEKRQSVAFWCNPISGHATLYWYQQILGQGPKLLIQFQNNGVVDDSQLPKDRFSAERLKGVDSTLKIQPAKLEDSAVYLCASSLVYRPVIYTQYFGPGTRLTVL.

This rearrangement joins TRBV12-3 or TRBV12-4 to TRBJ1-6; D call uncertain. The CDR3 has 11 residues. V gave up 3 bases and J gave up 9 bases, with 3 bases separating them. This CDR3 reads CASSFGSPLHF. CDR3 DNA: TGTGCCAGCAGTTTCGGTTCACCCCTCCACTTT.

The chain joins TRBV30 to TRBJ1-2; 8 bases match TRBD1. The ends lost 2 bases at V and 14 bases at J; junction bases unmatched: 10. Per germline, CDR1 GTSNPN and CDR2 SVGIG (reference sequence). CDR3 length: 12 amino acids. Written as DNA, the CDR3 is TGTGCCTGGAGTCCACCTAAGACAGGGGCAACCTTC. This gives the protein CAWSPPKTGATF.

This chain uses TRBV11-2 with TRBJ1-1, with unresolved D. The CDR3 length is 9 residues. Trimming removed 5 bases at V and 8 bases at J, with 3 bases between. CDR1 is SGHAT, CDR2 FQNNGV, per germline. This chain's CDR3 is CASSREAFF. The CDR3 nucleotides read TGTGCCAGCAGCCGGGAAGCTTTCTTT.

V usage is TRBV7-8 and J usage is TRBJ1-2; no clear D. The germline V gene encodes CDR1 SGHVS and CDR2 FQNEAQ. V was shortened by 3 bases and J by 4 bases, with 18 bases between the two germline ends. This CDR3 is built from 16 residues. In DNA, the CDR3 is TGTGCCAGCAGCTTCCGCTGGCCCCCGGAGGGCTATGGCTACACCTTC. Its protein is CASSFRWPPEGYGYTF.

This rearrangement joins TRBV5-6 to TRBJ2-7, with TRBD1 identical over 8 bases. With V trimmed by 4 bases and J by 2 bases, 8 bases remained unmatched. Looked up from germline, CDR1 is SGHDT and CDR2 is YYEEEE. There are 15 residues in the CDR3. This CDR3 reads CASSPTDRVTYEQYF. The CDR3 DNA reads TGTGCCAGCAGCCCTACGGACAGGGTGACCTACGAGCAGTACTTC.

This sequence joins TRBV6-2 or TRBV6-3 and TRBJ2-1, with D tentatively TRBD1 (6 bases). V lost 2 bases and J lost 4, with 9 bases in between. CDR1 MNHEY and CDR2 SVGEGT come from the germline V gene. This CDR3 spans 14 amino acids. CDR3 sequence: CASSYRTEYNEQFF. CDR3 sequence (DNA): TGTGCCAGCAGTTACAGGACAGAATACAATGAGCAGTTCTTC.

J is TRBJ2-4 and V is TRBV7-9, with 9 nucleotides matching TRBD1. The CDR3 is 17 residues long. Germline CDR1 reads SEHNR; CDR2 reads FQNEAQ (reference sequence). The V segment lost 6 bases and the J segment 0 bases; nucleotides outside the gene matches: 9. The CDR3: CASRPDRGSVAKNIQYF. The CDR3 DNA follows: TGTGCCAGCAGACCCGACAGGGGGTCCGTAGCCAAAAACATTCAGTACTTC.

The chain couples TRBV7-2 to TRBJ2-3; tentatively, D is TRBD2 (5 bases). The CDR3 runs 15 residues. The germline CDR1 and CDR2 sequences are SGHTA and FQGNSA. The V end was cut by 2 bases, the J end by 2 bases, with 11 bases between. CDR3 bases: TGTGCCAGCAGCTTACTGGTGGGAGTCACAGATACGCAGTATTTT. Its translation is CASSLLVGVTDTQYF.

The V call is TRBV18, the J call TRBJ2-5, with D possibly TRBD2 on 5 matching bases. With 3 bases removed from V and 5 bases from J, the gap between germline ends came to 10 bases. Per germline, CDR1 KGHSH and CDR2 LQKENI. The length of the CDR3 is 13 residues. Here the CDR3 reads CASSPLDWETQYF. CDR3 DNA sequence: TGTGCCAGCTCACCTTTGGACTGGGAGACCCAGTACTTC.

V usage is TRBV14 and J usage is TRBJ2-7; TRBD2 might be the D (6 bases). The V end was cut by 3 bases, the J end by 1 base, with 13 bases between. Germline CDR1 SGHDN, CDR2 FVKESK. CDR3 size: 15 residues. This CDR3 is CASSHIGRGSYEQYF. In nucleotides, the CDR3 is TGTGCCAGCAGCCACATTGGGCGGGGTTCCTACGAGCAGTACTTC.

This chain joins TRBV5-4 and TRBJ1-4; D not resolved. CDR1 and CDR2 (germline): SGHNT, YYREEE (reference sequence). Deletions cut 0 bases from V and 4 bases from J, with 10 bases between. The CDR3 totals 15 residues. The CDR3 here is CASSLGSGGNEKLFF. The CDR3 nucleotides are TGTGCCAGCAGCTTGGGTTCTGGCGGTAATGAAAAACTGTTTTTT.

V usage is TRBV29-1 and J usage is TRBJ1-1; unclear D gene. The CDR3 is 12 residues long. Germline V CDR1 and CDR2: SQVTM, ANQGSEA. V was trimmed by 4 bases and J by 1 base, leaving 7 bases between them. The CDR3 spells CSVVRENTEAFF. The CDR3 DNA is TGCAGCGTTGTTAGAGAGAACACTGAAGCTTTCTTT.

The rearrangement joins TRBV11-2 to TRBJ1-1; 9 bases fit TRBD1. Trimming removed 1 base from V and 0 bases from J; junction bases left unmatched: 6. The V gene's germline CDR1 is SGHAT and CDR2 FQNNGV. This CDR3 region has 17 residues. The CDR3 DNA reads TGTGCCAGCAGCTTAGTATCTGGGACAGGGATGAACACTGAAGCTTTCTTT. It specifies CASSLVSGTGMNTEAFF.